Listed below are T cell receptor beta chains from one sample, sequenced in a study of neurological immune-mediated disorders. TCRdb recomputed calls from the 5' RACE reads with MiXCR, one row per CDR3 protein. This table holds roughly 47,000 distinct CDR3 sequences, around 4.5% found once. Specimen: PBMCs. The source of these receptors is a woman aged 55-75 years with multiple sclerosis. Both conserved end residues are trimmed from each CDR3. Some rows mark clone size as missing; the rest say once, few, many or name a class of expanded clone.

v_call	clone_size	cdr3_aa
TRBV20-1	many	SACGPGSPLN
TRBV15	many	ATSREGPYEQY
TRBV20-1	NA	SANPDLHNEQF
TRBV15	many	ATSRESASTDTQY
TRBV20-1	few	SAGPQGAGGTDTQY
TRBV2	NA	ASNWGASEDTQY
TRBV13	many	ASSFGTGETQY
TRBV7-2	many	ASSLAVAAKQF
TRBV21-1	NA	ASRILTSGRADTQY
TRBV5-1	NA	ASSKRDSKDTQY
TRBV5-1	many	ASSIGPYNEQF
TRBV10-3	many	AISEGATNEKLF
TRBV4-3	many	ASSQTLANDEQF
TRBV9	many	ASSAGQGYSPLH
TRBV4-1	many	ASSLSLAGRSYNEQF
TRBV10-3	many	AISGTTYNEQF
TRBV12-3/TRBV12-4	few	ASSLYRLYNEQF
TRBV7-2	many	ASSPRLTGNSGYT
TRBV12-3/TRBV12-4	many	ASSLRQANTGELF
TRBV10-2	many	ASSDVREGVDTQY
TRBV12-3/TRBV12-4	NA	ASSTRGTGELF
TRBV7-6	NA	ASSLVGFNQPQH
TRBV3-1	many	ASSQRGTDEKLF
TRBV6-5	few	ASSYLTGAEAF
TRBV4-3	NA	ASSQGYGQGAFGYT
TRBV7-2	few	ASSPGPSTDTQY
TRBV20-1	many	SATGTSIDEQF
TRBV4-1	NA	ASSQDILRGAVNTEAF
TRBV5-1	NA	ASSSWTSGGQETQY
TRBV7-9	few	ARPGTGDTGELF
TRBV12-3/TRBV12-4	few	ASSPGEGAHEQY
TRBV21-1	NA	ASAVAVVSTDTQY
TRBV20-1	few	SAEQGGLTEAF
TRBV7-2	many	ASSSRQGEQPQH
TRBV20-1	NA	SAQPGQGSQPQH
TRBV4-1	many	ASKNLPWGRYGYT
TRBV20-1	many	SARVNGRAATNEKLF
TRBV29-1	many	SVSGRTDYGYT
TRBV12-3/TRBV12-4	many	ASRPSSGNTIY
TRBV20-1	many	SAPPNRDNSPLH
TRBV5-1	many	ASRTGTDPYEQY
TRBV18	many	ASSLGQGGYGYT
TRBV20-1	many	SAPRPYNEQF
TRBV5-1	NA	ASSLEDPGEPQY